The T cell receptor (beta chain) under discussion was sequenced for a study of neurological immune-mediated disorders. The study, taken as a whole, reports: HTLV-1-associated myelopathy ranked highest for TCR clonal expansion and multiple sclerosis lowest, beneath healthy controls. Expanded clones shared no CDR3 amino acid sequences across subjects, suggesting private repertoires in all groups.

5'RACE generated cDNA with 10-nucleotide random UMIs. TCRdb reprocessed the 5' RACE reads with MiXCR, giving one entry per CDR3 protein. Here the sample spans 81,000 or so distinct CDR3 sequences, over 10% being singletons. V trimming: 3 bases; J trimming: 5 bases; junction bases outside the gene matches: 5. The CDR3 spans 14 residues. Germline loops: CDR1 SGHKS, CDR2 YYEKEE (reference sequence). The time point denotes: longitudinal time-point 2. PBMCs stored at -80 C, 2 million in total, were the source of the unsorted libraries. This clonotype was counted at least ten times. Its antigen is currently unknown.

This chain uses TRBV5-5 with TRBJ2-7; 10 bases agree with TRBD1. This receptor was taken from a female donor with HTLV-1-associated myelopathy (HAM/TSP). Sequencing was performed on PBMCs. The DNA for the CDR3 is TGTGCCAGCAGCTCGGACAGGGGGAGCGACGAGCAGTACTTC. Translating it yields CASSSDRGSDEQYF.